A single sample is the source of the 10 T cell receptor beta chains below, sequenced in a study of shared clonotypes between healthy human individuals. TCRdb keeps only in-frame clones here, not all; method: immunoSEQ multiplex PCR. In the table there are around 2.1 million clones, around 95% of which are singletons. The specimen sequenced was naive CD4+ T cells sorted from blood. Specified subset: CD45RA+ positively selected. The receptors stem from a young man in good health.

A remark on this clone: At the DNA level, this CDR3 is encoded by other sequences in the same sample as well. V gene TRBV7-2 combines with J gene TRBJ2-7; 8 bases are shared with TRBD2. This CDR3 region has 14 residues. The germline CDR1 and CDR2 sequences are SGHTA and FQGNSA. V was clipped by 2 bases and J by 1 base; unmatched bases: 1. The CDR3 region has the DNA TGTGCCAGCAGCTTACAGCGGGGGTCCTACGAGCAGTACTTC. It encodes CASSLQRGSYEQYF.

The chain recombines TRBV29-1 with TRBJ2-1; tentatively, D is TRBD1 (8 bases). Germline CDR1 SQVTM, CDR2 ANQGSEA. The CDR3 runs to 15 residues. V lost 8 bases, J lost 1 base, and 18 bases lay in between. The CDR3 DNA follows: TGCAGCTCCCCAGGGGGCGGGAGTTCCTACAATGAGCAGTTCTTC. It translates to CSSPGGGSSYNEQFF.

The chain employs TRBV18 and TRBJ1-2; 8 bases are a match to TRBD1. Trimming took 0 bases from V and 9 from J; bases not matched to a gene: 6. Germline assignment: CDR1 KGHSH and CDR2 LQKENI. This CDR3 is built from 14 residues. The CDR3 protein is CASSPPLQGVSYTF. The CDR3, as DNA: TGTGCCAGCTCACCACCGCTACAGGGGGTTAGCTACACCTTC.

Details on this clone: The sample contains more than one DNA sequence encoding this CDR3. V gene TRBV28 combines with J gene TRBJ2-7; 8 nucleotides line up with TRBD1. V gave up 3 bases and J gave up 4 bases; unmatched junction bases: 8. The CDR3 extends over 15 amino acids. The germline gives CDR1 MDHEN, CDR2 SYDVKM. CDR3 protein: CASSLGTGGPYEQYF. The DNA for the CDR3 is TGTGCCAGCAGTTTGGGGACAGGTGGACCTTACGAGCAGTACTTC.

This clone was found a few times. The chain joins TRBV9 to TRBJ1-4; unclear D gene. With 0 bases removed from V and 4 bases from J, the gap between germline ends came to 7 bases. The CDR3 contains 14 residues. Germline CDR1 and CDR2: SGDLS and YYNGEE. The CDR3 is CASSVGRVNEKLFF. The CDR3 coding sequence is TGTGCCAGCAGCGTAGGCCGGGTTAATGAAAAACTGTTTTTT.

This sequence joins TRBV30 and TRBJ1-1, with 7 bases matching TRBD1. Per germline, CDR1 GTSNPN and CDR2 SVGIG (reference sequence). The CDR3 is 14 residues long. Losses at the gene ends were 0 bases for V and 5 bases for J; bases not matched to a gene: 6. In nucleotides, the CDR3 is TGTGCCTGGAGTGTCGAAGGGGGCAGGACTGAAGCTTTCTTT. Protein sequence: CAWSVEGGRTEAFF.

This clone was recorded only once. The V call is TRBV30, the J call TRBJ2-6; maybe TRBD1 (7 bases). V shed 0 bases and J shed 4 bases, with 19 bases lying between them. This CDR3 comprises 18 residues. Germline values: CDR1 GTSNPN, CDR2 SVGIG (reference sequence). The CDR3: CAWSVQRKGAGGANVLTF. CDR3 in DNA: TGTGCCTGGAGTGTACAACGAAAGGGGGCGGGAGGGGCCAACGTCCTGACTTTC.

The rearrangement joins TRBV6-5 to TRBJ2-7; 7 bases agree with TRBD2. Trimming took 4 bases from V and 9 from J; bases not matched to a gene: 9. From germline, CDR1 is MNHEY and CDR2 SVGAGI. This CDR3 contains 13 residues. CDR3 nucleotides: TGTGCCAGCAGTTCTCTTAGCGGCGGGGGGCAGTACTTC. Its translation: CASSSLSGGGQYF.

The V call is TRBV5-1, the J call TRBJ2-7; D possibly matches TRBD1 or TRBD2 (5 bases each). This CDR3 is 14 amino acids long. V lost 7 bases and J lost 3, with 17 bases in between. Germline-derived CDR1 and CDR2 are SGHRS and YFSETQ. The CDR3 here is CASRSRDGNYEQYF. The DNA of the CDR3 is TGCGCCAGCCGAAGCCGGGACGGCAACTACGAGCAGTACTTC. The complete variable domain, with remaining parts taken from reference TRBV5-1 and TRBJ2-7, reads KAGVTQTPRYLIKTRGQQVTLSCSPISGHRSVSWYQQTPGQGLQFLFEYFSETQRNKGNFPGRFSGRQFSNSRSEMNVSTLELGDSALYLCASRSRDGNYEQYFGPGTRLTVT.

The chain carries TRBV11-2 and TRBJ2-6, with 8 bases aligning to TRBD2. The V gene end was trimmed by 5 bases and the J gene end by 2 bases; junction bases not matched to a gene: 5. This CDR3 has 16 amino acids. Germline V gives CDR1 SGHAT, CDR2 FQNNGV. The CDR3: CASSHRGGAGANVLTF. CDR3 DNA: TGTGCCAGCAGCCACCGGGGGGGGGCTGGGGCCAACGTCCTGACTTTC.